The 16 T cell receptor beta chains reported below all come from one sample, sequenced in a study of T cell repertoires in cytomegalovirus infection. TCRdb independently ran MiXCR on the reads; one entry per CDR3 protein. The sample contains roughly 320,000 distinct CDR3 sequences, over 7.5% of which appear only once. Specimen: PBMCs. Receptor source: a human donor in good health (CMV status not recorded). Some clones in this sample may be carry-over from other donors' samples.

This clonotype was detected ten times or more. The chain joins TRBV7-2 to TRBJ2-3, with a weak D call TRBD2 (6 bases). V was clipped by 3 bases and J by 2 bases, with 15 bases between them. In germline, CDR1 is SGHTA, CDR2 FQGNSA. There are 16 residues in the CDR3. CDR3: CASSLLPAGNTDTQYF. CDR3 in DNA: TGTGCCAGCAGCTTGTTACCAGCGGGCAACACAGATACGCAGTATTTT.

This clonotype was counted ten times or more. The gene calls are TRBV4-3 and TRBJ1-1; D may be TRBD1 (6 bases). CDR1 LGHNA and CDR2 YSLEER come from the germline V gene. V gave up 1 base and J gave up 4 bases, with 13 bases separating them. This CDR3 has 15 amino acids. CDR3 sequence: CASSQGVQGGTEAFF. CDR3 nucleotides: TGCGCCAGCAGCCAAGGAGTACAGGGCGGCACTGAAGCTTTCTTT.

V is TRBV6-2 or TRBV6-3 and J is TRBJ1-3; no clear D. Germline lookup yields CDR1 MNHEY and CDR2 SVGEGT. This CDR3 comprises 16 residues. The V end was cut by 5 bases, the J end by 4 bases, with 18 bases between. Here the CDR3 DNA reads TGTGCCAGCAGTCCTGGACGGAGAAAATCCGGAAACACCATATATTTT. Translating it yields CASSPGRRKSGNTIYF.

In this sample, this clonotype turned up a few times. This chain links TRBV7-9 with TRBJ1-6; D is uncertain. Germline loops: CDR1 SEHNR, CDR2 FQNEAQ (reference sequence). Trimming removed 5 bases at V and 7 bases at J, with 12 bases between. The CDR3 runs 14 residues. CDR3 coding DNA: TGTGCCAGCAGCCTGGAGGGTTTAAATTCACCCCTCCACTTT. This encodes CASSLEGLNSPLHF.

This clonotype was counted at least ten times. The CDR3 loop reads CASSFGANNEQFF. The CDR3 coding sequence is TGTGCCAGCAGCTTCGGGGCCAACAATGAGCAGTTCTTC. V usage is TRBV7-2 and J usage is TRBJ2-1; D assignment may be TRBD1 or TRBD2 (5 bases each). The length of the CDR3 is 13 residues. Trimming stripped 3 bases from V and 5 bases from J, with 8 bases between. Germline V CDR1 and CDR2: SGHTA, FQGNSA. Looking up the rest from reference TRBV7-2 and TRBJ2-1 gives the full variable domain: GAGVSQSPSNKVTEKGKDVELRCDPISGHTALYWYRQSLGQGLEFLIYFQGNSAPDKSGLPSDRFSAERTGGSVSTLTIQRTQQEDSAVYLCASSFGANNEQFFGPGTRLTVL.

This clonotype was found many times. V is TRBV5-6 and J is TRBJ1-1; 8 positions agree with TRBD1. Germline V lookup: CDR1 SGHDT, CDR2 YYEEEE. CDR3 size: 13 residues. With V trimmed by 5 bases and J by 4 bases, 4 bases remained unmatched. Here the CDR3 DNA reads TGTGCCAGCAGGGTGACAGGGGCCACTGAAGCTTTCTTT. Translation: CASRVTGATEAFF.

The V gene is TRBV7-2, the J gene TRBJ2-7; D possibly corresponds to TRBD1 (6 bases). The length of the CDR3 is 14 residues. V gave up 5 bases and J gave up 5 bases, with 16 bases separating them. Germline V CDR1 and CDR2: SGHTA, FQGNSA. CDR3 DNA sequence: TGTGCCAGCAGCACGCCACAGGGTTTCCACGAGCAGTACTTC. Translating gives CASSTPQGFHEQYF.

The V call is TRBV2, the J call TRBJ2-5; D may be TRBD1 (6 bases). The CDR3 is 15 residues long. V was shortened by 2 bases and J by 4 bases, with 14 bases between the two germline ends. CDR1 and CDR2 (germline): SNHLY, FYNNEI. The CDR3 DNA sequence: TGTGCCAGCAGTGAACAGGACAGAAGGGTAGAGACCCAGTACTTC. It yields the protein CASSEQDRRVETQYF.

This clonotype has a handful of counts. This chain joins TRBV6-2 or TRBV6-3 and TRBJ1-1; D call uncertain. V dropped 8 bases and J dropped 6 bases, with 16 bases sitting between them. This CDR3 has 13 amino acids. Germline values: CDR1 MNHEY, CDR2 SVGEGT. CDR3 sequence: CASYVLGSAEAFF. The CDR3 DNA reads as TGTGCCAGCTACGTCTTGGGGTCCGCTGAAGCTTTCTTT.

This clonotype has more than one count but fewer than ten. The V call is TRBV28, the J call TRBJ1-3; D uncertain. Trimming cost V 1 base and J 4 bases, with 14 bases left between them. Germline V CDR1 and CDR2: MDHEN, SYDVKM. This CDR3 has 16 residues. The CDR3 sequence: CASSLLLGVGGNTIYF. The CDR3 region has the DNA TGTGCCAGCAGTTTATTGCTCGGAGTGGGGGGAAACACCATATATTTT.

CDR3 nucleotides: TGTGCCAGCAGCCGATCCTCGGCGGAGGGTCGGTACGGAAACACCATATATTTT. Encoded protein: CASSRSSAEGRYGNTIYF. The V gene is TRBV27, the J gene TRBJ1-3; D uncertain. Looked up from germline, CDR1 is MNHEY and CDR2 is SMNVEV (reference sequence). CDR3 size: 18 residues. Trimming stripped 6 bases from V and 4 bases from J, with 25 bases between.

The chain couples TRBV7-9 to TRBJ1-4; D unclear. The CDR3 has 10 amino acids. The germline V and J ends were trimmed by 11 bases and 3 bases, with 4 bases remaining between them. Germline assignment: CDR1 SEHNR and CDR2 FQNEAQ (reference sequence). The CDR3: CACSNEKLFF. The DNA for the CDR3 is TGTGCCTGCTCTAATGAAAAACTGTTTTTT.

This clonotype came up many times. This chain joins TRBV25-1 and TRBJ2-1; 13 bases are a match to TRBD2. The CDR3 runs 14 residues. The V segment lost 8 bases and the J segment 8 bases; nucleotides outside the gene matches: 6. CDR1 is MGHDK, CDR2 SYGVNS, per germline. The CDR3 reads CASRTSGRNYEQFF. In DNA form, the CDR3 reads TGTGCCAGCCGGACTAGCGGGAGAAACTATGAGCAGTTCTTC.

A few counts support this clonotype. This chain connects TRBV6-6 to TRBJ1-5, with D maybe TRBD1 (5 bases). Germline CDR1 MNHNY, CDR2 SVGAGI (reference sequence). V was trimmed by 8 bases and J by 1 base, leaving 21 bases between them. The CDR3 loop spans 17 amino acids. CDR3 in amino acids: CASRDALEAYSNQPQHF. CDR3 DNA: TGTGCCAGCCGGGACGCCCTAGAGGCCTACAGCAATCAGCCCCAGCATTTT.

Remarks on this clonotype: This may stem from a read error, because a much larger clone lies one nucleotide away. V usage is TRBV19 and J usage is TRBJ2-6; TRBD2 aligns across 8 bases. This CDR3 region has 18 residues. Germline CDR1 and CDR2: LNHDA and SQIVND (reference sequence). V shed 6 bases and J 2 bases; nucleotides not matched to a gene: 12. For the CDR3, the DNA is TGTGCCAGTAGCGCCCGGGGGGGGAAGATCACTGGGGCCAACGTCCTGACTTTC. Its protein is CASSARGGKITGANVLTF.

The rearrangement uses TRBV6-2 or TRBV6-3 and TRBJ2-5, with D possibly TRBD1 on 6 matching bases. V was pared by 2 bases and J by 3 bases, with 10 bases between. The CDR3 extends over 14 amino acids. Germline lookup yields CDR1 MNHEY and CDR2 SVGEGT. The CDR3 sequence: CASSYIGQKETQYF. CDR3 sequence (DNA): TGTGCCAGCAGTTACATAGGACAGAAAGAGACCCAGTACTTC.